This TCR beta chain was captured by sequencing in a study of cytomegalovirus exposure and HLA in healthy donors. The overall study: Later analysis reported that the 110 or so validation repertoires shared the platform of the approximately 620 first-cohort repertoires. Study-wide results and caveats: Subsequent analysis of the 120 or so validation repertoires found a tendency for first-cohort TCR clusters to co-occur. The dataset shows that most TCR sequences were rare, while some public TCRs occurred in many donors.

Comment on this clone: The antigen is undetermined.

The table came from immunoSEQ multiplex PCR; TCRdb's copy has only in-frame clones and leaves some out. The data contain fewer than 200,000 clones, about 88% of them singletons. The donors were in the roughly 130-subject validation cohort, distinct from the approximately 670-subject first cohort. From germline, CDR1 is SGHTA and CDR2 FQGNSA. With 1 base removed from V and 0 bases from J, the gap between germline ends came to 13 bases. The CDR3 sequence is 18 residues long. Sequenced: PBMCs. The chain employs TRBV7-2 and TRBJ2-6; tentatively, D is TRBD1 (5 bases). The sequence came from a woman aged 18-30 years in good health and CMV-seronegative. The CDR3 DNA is TGTGCCAGCAGCTTAGGGCCAACAAGGGGCTCTGGGGCCAACGTCCTGACTTTC. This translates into CASSLGPTRGSGANVLTF.